This T cell receptor (beta chain) was identified during a study of regulatory and conventional T cells in RAG deficiency. This CDR3 region has 16 residues. Trimming shortened V by 4 bases and J by 4 bases, and 18 bases separated the two germline ends. CDR1 and CDR2 from the germline V gene are WSHSY and SAAADI. Study results and caveats: Patient subsets had shorter CDR3s; Omenn Treg-Tconv overlap exceeded 75%.

TCRdb's copy holds only in-frame clones and misses some; the assay was immunoSEQ multiplex PCR. This sample yields 20,000 or so clones, of which 85% to 95% are seen a single time; approximately 0.78% belongs to the top ten. Genomic DNA came from blood conventional CD4+ T cells gated CD25-low CD127-high. Regarding this clone: Its antigen remains unknown.

These records were also assigned to another study, of regulatory T cells. That source reports: Amplification used 52 TRBV primers and 13 TRBJ primers.

The chain carries TRBV10-2 and TRBJ2-3; either TRBD1 or TRBD2 may fit D (5 bases each). The source is a human donor in good health. The sample comprised CD4+ T cells sorted from blood. The CDR3 sequence is CASSALGVSRSDTQYF. The CDR3 DNA reads as TGCGCCAGCAGTGCTCTGGGGGTCAGTCGTTCAGATACGCAGTATTTT.